This entry features one T cell receptor beta chain sequence. The data were taken from a study of blood T cell repertoires in COVID-19. For the study at large: Researchers got acute and convalescent COVID-19 samples from the United States, Italy and Spain. T cells, B-cell-depleted T cells, or PBMCs supplied cDNA or gDNA.

This table comes from immunoSEQ multiplex PCR, and its TCRdb copy is limited to in-frame clones, with some not included. The sample shows 200,000 or so clones, roughly 80% of them seen only once. V lost 0 bases, J lost 3 bases, and 12 bases lay in between. In germline, CDR1 is SGHTS, CDR2 YDEGEE. The CDR3 has 15 residues. J is TRBJ1-1 and V is TRBV5-8; weak D call: TRBD1 (5 bases). The TCR originated in a man in his fifties or sixties with COVID-19, enrolled during active disease. The sequenced material came from peripheral blood. CDR3 region: CASSLAPGRDTEAFF. CDR3 nucleotides: TGTGCCAGCAGCTTGGCCCCAGGGAGGGACACTGAAGCTTTCTTT.